One and the same sample provided the 19 T cell receptor beta chains below, sequenced in a study of T-cell reconstitution after alpha-beta-depleted transplantation in children. Preparation of the TCRbeta library used unique molecular identifiers. TCRdb re-derived calls from the PCR reads in MiXCR, one entry per CDR3 protein. The sample lists 750,000 to 950,000 distinct CDR3 sequences, around 17% occurring once. The specimen comprised PBMCs, mostly from graft donor cells, sampled 360 days after TCRalphabeta/CD19-depleted stem cell transplant. All receptors derive from a male patient aged 5 to 17 who had a stem cell transplant for acute lymphoblastic leukemia, so the T cells may come from the graft donor.

This clonotype was recorded a few times. The V gene is TRBV5-1, the J gene TRBJ2-7; 14 bases map to TRBD2. The CDR3 loop spans 17 amino acids. Germline trimming cut 0 bases from V and 4 bases from J; bases unmatched to any gene: 6. CDR1 SGHRS and CDR2 YFSETQ come from the germline V gene. The CDR3 DNA sequence: TGCGCCAGCAGCTTGGCGGGACTAGCGGGAGCCCCTTACGAGCAGTACTTC. Its protein is CASSLAGLAGAPYEQYF.

This clonotype has just a few counts. The chain uses TRBV5-1 and TRBJ2-3, with D possibly being TRBD1 (6 bases). The CDR3 consists of 19 residues. The V and J ends lost 3 bases and 1 base respectively, with 24 bases between them. Germline loops: CDR1 SGHRS, CDR2 YFSETQ. The CDR3 DNA is TGCGCCAGCAGCTCACACCGGGACGTTACAGGGTGGGGCACAGATACGCAGTATTTT. Encoded protein: CASSSHRDVTGWGTDTQYF.

This sequence joins TRBV5-1 and TRBJ2-3; D might be TRBD2 (6 bases). Germline loops: CDR1 SGHRS, CDR2 YFSETQ. The V and J ends lost 1 base and 4 bases respectively, with 10 bases between them. This CDR3 has 14 amino acids. This chain's CDR3 is CASSLWRGPDTQYF. CDR3 sequence (DNA): TGCGCCAGCAGCTTGTGGCGGGGCCCAGATACGCAGTATTTT.

This clonotype occurred a few times. The CDR3 region is CASSPNSPRGYEQYF. CDR3 nucleotides: TGTGCCAGCAGCCCAAACTCGCCTCGAGGCTACGAGCAGTACTTC. This chain uses TRBV12-3 or TRBV12-4 with TRBJ2-7; no definite D call. This CDR3 is built from 15 residues. V was trimmed by 6 bases and J by 3 bases, leaving 18 bases between them.

The chain is built from TRBV5-1 and TRBJ2-3, with 11 positions matching TRBD2. Losses at the gene ends were 4 bases for V and 4 bases for J; bases not matched to a gene: 8. This CDR3 comprises 16 residues. Germline CDR1 is SGHRS and CDR2 is YFSETQ. The CDR3 spells CASSKRPGLAADTQYF. The CDR3 DNA reads as TGCGCCAGCAGCAAACGACCGGGACTAGCGGCAGATACGCAGTATTTT.

This clonotype was picked up a small number of times. This chain uses TRBV20-1 with TRBJ2-7; D is uncertain. With 5 bases removed from V and 2 bases from J, the gap between germline ends came to 16 bases. CDR1 is DFQATT, CDR2 SNEGSKA, per germline (reference sequence). The CDR3 is 14 residues long. The CDR3, as DNA: TGCAGTGCTCCTAAAGAGGTCGGCCCCTACGAGCAGTACTTC. Protein: CSAPKEVGPYEQYF.

The CDR3 is CASSLAGTFGGGYQETQYF. DNA for the CDR3: TGCGCCAGCAGCTTGGCAGGGACCTTCGGAGGGGGGTACCAAGAGACCCAGTACTTC. The V gene is TRBV5-1, the J gene TRBJ2-5; D is possibly TRBD1 or TRBD2 (6 bases each). Germline V gene data show CDR1 as SGHRS and CDR2 as YFSETQ. The CDR3 contains 19 residues. The V end lost 0 bases, the J end lost 0 bases, and 21 bases lay between the germline ends.

The chain employs TRBV20-1 and TRBJ2-5; D is possibly TRBD1 (6 bases). The germline gives CDR1 DFQATT, CDR2 SNEGSKA (reference sequence). The ends were cut back, 3 bases at V and 5 bases at J, with 13 bases in the middle. The length of the CDR3 is 13 residues. CDR3 residues: CSARGDTLETQYF. As DNA, the CDR3 is TGCAGTGCTAGGGGGGACACTCTTGAGACCCAGTACTTC.

The chain has TRBV11-3 and TRBJ2-3; D gene ambiguous. Between the trimmed V and J ends, which lost 5 bases and 6 bases, there was a span of 9 bases. CDR1 SGHNT and CDR2 YENEEA come from the germline V gene. This CDR3 spans 12 amino acids. DNA of the CDR3: TGTGCCAGCAGCGCACATGGGGATACGCAGTATTTT. Protein: CASSAHGDTQYF.

V usage is TRBV28 and J usage is TRBJ2-1, with unresolved D. With 4 bases removed from V and 9 bases from J, the gap between germline ends came to 13 bases. CDR3 length: 13 residues. Germline assignment: CDR1 MDHEN and CDR2 SYDVKM. CDR3 amino acids: CASSYVTSREQFF. The DNA of the CDR3 is TGTGCCAGCAGTTACGTCACAAGTCGTGAGCAGTTCTTC.

This sequence joins TRBV29-1 and TRBJ1-1, with 12 bases fitting TRBD1. The CDR3 length is 18 residues. V dropped 5 bases and J dropped 0; count of bases not matched to a gene: 13. Germline loops: CDR1 SQVTM, CDR2 ANQGSEA. The CDR3 coding sequence is TGCAGCGTTTATTTTGGTCTCGGGACAGGGGGCCTGAACACTGAAGCTTTCTTT. The encoded protein is CSVYFGLGTGGLNTEAFF. Full variable domain (missing parts from reference TRBV29-1 and TRBJ1-1): SAVISQKPSRDICQRGTSLTIQCQVDSQVTMMFWYRQQPGQSLTLIATANQGSEATYESGFVIDKFPISRPNLTFSTLTVSNMSPEDSSIYLCSVYFGLGTGGLNTEAFFGQGTRLTVV.

This clonotype has a handful of counts. This sequence joins TRBV12-3 or TRBV12-4 and TRBJ2-7; TRBD2 might be the D (6 bases). The germline V and J ends were trimmed by 7 bases and 0 bases, with 13 bases remaining between them. The CDR3 length is 14 residues. DNA of the CDR3: TGTGCCAGCACTTTCCTCGGGAGCTCCTACGAGCAGTACTTC. It yields the protein CASTFLGSSYEQYF.

V is TRBV11-2 and J is TRBJ2-4; no clear D. Germline V gives CDR1 SGHAT, CDR2 FQNNGV. V was pared by 5 bases and J by 0 bases, with 11 bases between. The CDR3 covers 15 residues. This chain's CDR3 is CASSALDLAKNIQYF. The CDR3 DNA follows: TGTGCCAGCAGCGCCTTAGATTTAGCCAAAAACATTCAGTACTTC.

The V and J genes are TRBV7-3 and TRBJ2-1; D perhaps matches TRBD2 (6 bases). V lost 5 bases, J lost 0 bases, and 11 bases lay in between. Germline CDR1 SGHTA, CDR2 FQGTGA. This CDR3 has 15 residues. In nucleotides, the CDR3 is TGTGCCAGCAGCGGGGACTTCGGCTCCTACAATGAGCAGTTCTTC. It yields the protein CASSGDFGSYNEQFF.

The table lists this clonotype with a count of one. J is TRBJ2-1 and V is TRBV2; 9 bases match TRBD2. Per the germline V gene, CDR1 is SNHLY and CDR2 is FYNNEI. With 0 bases clipped from V and 6 bases from J, the junction kept 12 bases outside the gene matches. This CDR3 has 18 amino acids. The CDR3 loop reads CASSEARDGSGSINEQFF. The CDR3 DNA reads TGTGCCAGCAGTGAAGCGCGGGATGGTAGCGGGAGTATCAATGAGCAGTTCTTC. The full variable domain, completed using reference TRBV2 and TRBJ2-1, is EPEVTQTPSHQVTQMGQEVILRCVPISNHLYFYWYRQILGQKVEFLVSFYNNEISEKSEIFDDQFSVERPDGSNFTLKIRSTKLEDSAMYFCASSEARDGSGSINEQFFGPGTRLTVL.

This chain joins TRBV3-1 and TRBJ2-5, with a tentative D call TRBD1 (6 bases). The V gene lost 3 bases and the J gene lost 5 bases, with 16 bases spanning the gap. The CDR3 has 15 residues. Germline V gives CDR1 LGHDT, CDR2 YNNKEL (reference sequence). The CDR3 region has the DNA TGTGCCAGCAGCCACTCGGACAGACGTATGGAGACCCAGTACTTC. Residues: CASSHSDRRMETQYF.

This chain joins TRBV5-1 and TRBJ2-1; 9 bases are shared with TRBD2. Trimming cost V 1 base and J 6 bases; bases outside gene matches: 5. The CDR3 spans 15 residues. Per germline, CDR1 SGHRS and CDR2 YFSETQ. This chain's CDR3 is CASSLRREGSNEQFF. The CDR3, as DNA: TGCGCCAGCAGCTTGAGGCGGGAGGGGAGCAATGAGCAGTTCTTC.

The rearrangement links TRBV21-1 to TRBJ1-1; TRBD1 is the table's D call and was not checked against the DNA. TRBV21-1 is assigned pseudogene status. The CDR3 sequence is 15 residues long. CDR3: CASSKGRQMNTEAFF. CDR3 DNA: TGTGCCAGCAGCAAAGGACGACAGATGAACACTGAAGCTTTCTTT.

In this sample, this clonotype turned up many times. V and J are TRBV11-2 and TRBJ2-3; 14 bases line up with TRBD2. The CDR3 consists of 16 residues. Per germline, CDR1 SGHAT and CDR2 FQNNGV. V gave up 0 bases and J gave up 6 bases; unmatched junction bases: 2. The CDR3 region is CASSLEGLAGADTQYF. The CDR3 DNA is TGTGCCAGCAGCTTAGAGGGACTAGCGGGAGCGGATACGCAGTATTTT.